The clone carrying this TCR beta chain has only one observation. These data come from a study of Tregs in tolerant kidney transplant recipients. Study context: Recipients received nonmyeloablative bone marrow transplants from related graft donors, with transient mixed chimerism.

Sequencing was performed with immunoSEQ multiplex PCR; in TCRdb, only in-frame clones are kept and a portion is missing. The sample lists about 73,000 clones, about 91% occurring once. Looked up from germline, CDR1 is LGHNT and CDR2 is FRNRAP. V trimming: 7 bases; J trimming: 4 bases; junction bases outside the gene matches: 10. The CDR3 covers 15 residues. The V gene is TRBV12-5, the J gene TRBJ2-4, with 7 bases identical to TRBD1. This specimen was Tregs from blood, taken before the transplant. This clonotype was sampled from a human donor who received a combined kidney and bone marrow transplant. CDR3 coding DNA: TGTGCTAGTGACCCACCCGGACAGGTTAAAAACATTCAGTACTTC. Translating gives CASDPPGQVKNIQYF.